Listed here is a single T cell receptor (beta chain). Its antigen remains unidentified. The data were obtained in a study of immune evolution from preneoplasia to lung adenocarcinoma. Regarding the study as a whole: Later-stage lesions seemingly showed higher T cell density and diversity than normal lung. Normal lung had the highest top T cell clone frequencies.

Germline loops: CDR1 SGHNT, CDR2 YENEEA. This CDR3 has 15 residues. V lost 1 base to trimming and J lost 4 bases, with 10 bases between them. The protocol was immunoSEQ multiplex PCR, while the TCRdb copy is restricted to in-frame clones and leaves out a portion. The repertoire holds under 8,000 clones, with around 79% as singletons. What was sequenced was FFPE minimally invasive lung adenocarcinoma tissue. V usage is TRBV11-3 and J usage is TRBJ2-2; possible D gene TRBD1, 6 bases. This receptor was taken from a person between 65 and 79 years old with lung adenocarcinoma. The CDR3 is CASSLGDRTTGELFF. The CDR3 DNA reads as TGTGCCAGCAGCTTAGGCGACAGGACCACCGGGGAGCTGTTTTTT.